A selection of T cell receptor beta chains follows, all from one sample in a study of post-analysis software for immune sequencing data. TCRdb reanalysed the PCR reads using MiXCR and keeps one entry per CDR3 protein. The sample lists roughly 650,000 distinct CDR3 sequences, about 60% occurring once. Sequencing input: blood. All receptors derive from a girl aged 2-10 years with multiple sclerosis. Both conserved end residues are part of each CDR3.

cdr3_length v_call cdr3_aa
13 TRBV27 CASRATGVTEAFF
13 TRBV9 CASSVGENQPQHF
13 TRBV12-3/TRBV12-4 CASSLTPGTEAFF
11 TRBV15 CATSDPNIQYF
15 TRBV28 CASITTSNPSYEQYF
14 TRBV5-1 CASSLDDSGIEQYF
17 TRBV10-3 CAISESGQSGGGNEQFF
14 TRBV5-1 CASSWAAGGNEQFF
12 TRBV5-1 CASSSGMETQYF
19 TRBV5-1 CASSWGSSGGAVSTETQYF
13 TRBV24-1 CATAGQGIDTQYF
11 TRBV12-5 CASGLNNEQFF
13 TRBV20-1 CSASPGPYNEQFF
15 TRBV20-1 CSARLNAGWGNEQFF
13 TRBV7-2 CASSPSRKDTQYF
13 TRBV20-1 CSAGLTGVAEQYF
16 TRBV9 CASSVGARLGYNEQFF
17 TRBV11-2 CASSLEGPVVQNSPLHF
16 TRBV3-1 CASSQDWMSDTGELFF
13 TRBV5-1 CASNPGGAGEQFF
16 TRBV3-1 CASSQARLAGMNEQFF
13 TRBV5-6 CASSAVQQETQYF
12 TRBV20-1 CSATESTDTQYF
13 TRBV6-4 CASSDYRGDTQYF
13 TRBV29-1 CSVVTRRGYEQYF
16 TRBV20-1 CSAAGTSGTSADTLYF
15 TRBV3-1 CASSQLRGPYNEQFF
16 TRBV4-2 CASSQDGLAGTYEQYF
12 TRBV19 CASSPESHGYTF
14 TRBV20-1 CSARVAGFQETQYF
12 TRBV2 CASSEALHVQYF
11 TRBV13 CASSLGLGRYF
16 TRBV5-6 CASSLLNLLALYGYTF
15 TRBV6-5 CASSYPGVSTDTQYF
13 TRBV20-1 CSASEGNQETQYF
15 TRBV6-5 CASRGGGQRREKLFF
12 TRBV6-5 CATTENTGELFF